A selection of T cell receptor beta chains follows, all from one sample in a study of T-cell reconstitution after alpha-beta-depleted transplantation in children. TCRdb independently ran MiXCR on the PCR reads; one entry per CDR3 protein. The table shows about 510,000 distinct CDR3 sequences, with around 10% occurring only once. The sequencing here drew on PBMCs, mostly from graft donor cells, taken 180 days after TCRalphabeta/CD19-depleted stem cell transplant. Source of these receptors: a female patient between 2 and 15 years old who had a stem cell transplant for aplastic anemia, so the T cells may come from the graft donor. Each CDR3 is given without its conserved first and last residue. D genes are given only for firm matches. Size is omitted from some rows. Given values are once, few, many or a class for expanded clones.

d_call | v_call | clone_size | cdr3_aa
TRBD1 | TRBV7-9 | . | ASSFPQGASETQY
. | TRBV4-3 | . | ASSQTVSRELNTEAF
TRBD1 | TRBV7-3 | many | ASSFTDPGQHTGELF
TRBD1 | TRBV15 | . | ATSRDRDRGLRQPQH
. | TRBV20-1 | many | SARGVANYGYT
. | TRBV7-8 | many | ASSSTEIGELF
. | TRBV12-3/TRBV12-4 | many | ASSRHGTHNQPQH
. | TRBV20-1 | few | SARTGANTEAF
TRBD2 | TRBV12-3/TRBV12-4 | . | ASTNSGSLNNEQF
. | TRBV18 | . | ASSPGTLNYGYT
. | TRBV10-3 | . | AISEPPLPLRGGEQY
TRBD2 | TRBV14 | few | ASSPLSGRGYNEQF
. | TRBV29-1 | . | SVDSRGRGGETQY
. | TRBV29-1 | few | SVVSQGNYGYT
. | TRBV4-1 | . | ASSPRRTNSYNEQF
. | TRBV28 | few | ASRGKGLRTDTQY